Listed below are T cell receptor beta chains from one sample, sequenced in a study of identical twins. TCRdb called the 5' RACE reads again in MiXCR, with one record for every CDR3 protein. The sample has 240,000 or so distinct CDR3 sequences; around 7% are singletons. This sample also belongs to another study, concerning yellow fever vaccine responses in identical twins.

Sequenced input: memory (CD45RO+) T cells sorted from blood. The receptors shown here come from a woman between 18 and 29 years old in good health. CDR3s include the opening cysteine and the closing phenylalanine or tryptophan. Fields, in order: V gene, D gene, clone size, J gene, CDR3 protein, CDR3 DNA. A D gene is named only where the DNA matches it firmly. A row's size may be missing; if present it is once, few, many or a size class.

TRBV5-1	NA	NA	TRBJ2-7	CASSPAWGTDRPSYEQYF	TGCGCCAGCAGCCCGGCGTGGGGAACAGACAGGCCCTCCTACGAGCAGTACTTC
TRBV5-1	TRBD2	many	TRBJ2-5	CASSPWTSGGIKTQYF	TGCGCCAGCAGCCCCTGGACTAGCGGGGGTATAAAGACCCAGTACTTC
TRBV7-7	TRBD1	NA	TRBJ2-2	CASSTGQGATGELFF	TGTGCCAGCAGTACGGGACAGGGGGCCACCGGGGAGCTGTTTTTT
TRBV6-5	TRBD2	NA	TRBJ2-5	CASSLTSGTPGTQYF	TGTGCCAGCAGCTTGACTAGCGGGACGCCAGGGACCCAGTACTTC
TRBV7-2	NA	few	TRBJ1-2	CASSLPGFYGYTF	TGTGCCAGCAGCCTACCCGGATTCTATGGCTACACCTTC
TRBV28	NA	many	TRBJ2-4	CASSLRGVEAKNIQYF	TGTGCCAGCAGTTTAAGGGGAGTCGAAGCCAAAAACATTCAGTACTTC
TRBV7-9	NA	many	TRBJ1-1	CASSLVPTEAFF	TGTGCCAGCAGCTTAGTCCCCACCGAGGCTTTCTTT
TRBV4-2	NA	NA	TRBJ1-2	CASSQDNRDGYTF	TGTGCCAGCAGCCAAGATAATCGGGATGGCTACACCTTC
TRBV2	NA	NA	TRBJ1-5	CASRVRDLPDQPQHF	TGTGCCAGCAGAGTCCGGGACCTTCCGGATCAGCCCCAGCATTTT
TRBV29-1	TRBD2	NA	TRBJ2-1	CSVPGSSGGHNEQFF	TGCAGCGTTCCCGGGAGCAGCGGGGGACACAATGAGCAGTTCTTC
TRBV7-9	TRBD2	many	TRBJ2-1	CASSPSGGAENEQFF	TGTGCCAGCAGTCCAAGCGGGGGGGCGGAAAATGAGCAGTTCTTC
TRBV7-2	NA	few	TRBJ2-2	CASSYQGGTGELFF	TGTGCCAGCAGCTATCAAGGGGGAACCGGGGAGCTGTTTTTT
TRBV5-1	TRBD2	few	TRBJ2-1	CASSRGLAEYNEQFF	TGCGCCAGCAGCCGCGGACTAGCGGAGTACAATGAGCAGTTCTTC
TRBV6-5	TRBD2	NA	TRBJ2-1	CASSYVPAGALFRNEQFF	TGTGCCAGCAGTTACGTACCAGCGGGAGCGTTATTCAGGAATGAGCAGTTCTTC
TRBV29-1	TRBD1	few	TRBJ2-7	CSVEDTGGYEQYF	TGCAGCGTTGAAGATACAGGGGGGTACGAGCAGTACTTC
TRBV6-1	TRBD2	many	TRBJ2-5	CASSPGTSGRARETQYF	TGTGCCAGCAGTCCCGGGACTAGCGGGAGAGCCAGAGAGACCCAGTACTTC
TRBV12-3/TRBV12-4	NA	few	TRBJ1-5	CASSPFGRGRQPQHF	TGTGCCAGCAGTCCCTTCGGCAGGGGACGTCAGCCCCAGCATTTT
TRBV5-5	TRBD1	many	TRBJ2-5	CASSFGTWTGRGETQYF	TGTGCCAGCAGCTTCGGAACTTGGACAGGACGGGGAGAGACCCAGTACTTC
TRBV6-5	TRBD1	NA	TRBJ2-2	CASIRGGETGELFF	TGTGCCAGCATTAGAGGGGGCGAGACCGGGGAGCTGTTTTTT
TRBV5-1	TRBD1	many	TRBJ1-2	CASNVDGDSNYGYTF	TGCGCCAGCAACGTCGATGGGGACAGTAACTATGGCTACACCTTC
TRBV4-1	TRBD1	many	TRBJ2-5	CASSQEADRAGPKETQYF	TGCGCCAGCAGCCAAGAAGCGGACAGGGCCGGTCCGAAAGAGACCCAGTACTTC
TRBV12-3/TRBV12-4	TRBD1	many	TRBJ2-2	CASSVDRVAGELFF	TGTGCCAGCAGTGTCGACAGGGTCGCCGGGGAGCTGTTTTTT
TRBV5-1	NA	many	TRBJ2-7	CASSPPPCEQYF	TGCGCCAGCAGCCCTCCCCCCTGCGAGCAGTACTTC
TRBV12-3/TRBV12-4	NA	few	TRBJ2-1	CASSLAVRAQFF	TGTGCCAGCAGTTTAGCGGTCCGGGCGCAGTTCTTC
TRBV28	TRBD2	many	TRBJ2-3	CASSRRLAGVLTDTQYF	TGTGCCAGCAGCCGAAGACTAGCGGGAGTTTTGACAGATACGCAGTATTTT
TRBV5-5	NA	NA	TRBJ1-2	CASSSRGEYGYTF	TGTGCCAGCAGCTCTCGGGGGGAGTATGGCTACACCTTC
TRBV6-5	NA	NA	TRBJ2-2	CASSSLEGRITGELFF	TGTGCCAGCAGTTCATTGGAAGGGAGAATTACCGGGGAGCTGTTTTTT
TRBV29-1	TRBD2	many	TRBJ2-1	CSVPGLAGGGSYNEQFF	TGCAGCGTCCCGGGACTAGCGGGAGGAGGCTCCTACAATGAGCAGTTCTTC
TRBV11-2	TRBD1	NA	TRBJ1-4	CASSQQGGPNEKLFF	TGTGCCAGCAGCCAACAGGGGGGGCCTAATGAAAAACTGTTTTTT
TRBV20-1	NA	many	TRBJ2-1	CSARDISRNEQFF	TGCAGTGCTAGAGATATTAGTCGGAATGAGCAGTTCTTC
TRBV7-2	TRBD1	NA	TRBJ2-7	CASSMTGHEQYF	TGTGCCAGCAGCATGACAGGGCACGAGCAGTACTTC
TRBV10-2	NA	many	TRBJ2-7	CASSATAGQMTSSYEQYF	TGCGCCAGCAGTGCGACCGCGGGACAGATGACTAGCTCCTACGAGCAGTACTTC
TRBV12-3/TRBV12-4	TRBD1	NA	TRBJ1-5	CASSLGTGGLNF	TGTGCCAGCAGTTTGGGGACAGGGGGCTTGAATTTT
TRBV5-6	TRBD2	few	TRBJ2-1	CASSPGLAGIEQFF	TGTGCCAGCAGCCCGGGACTAGCGGGCATTGAGCAGTTCTTC
TRBV15	NA	few	TRBJ2-7	CATSLRVDSSYEQYF	TGTGCCACCAGCCTTCGGGTGGATAGCTCCTACGAGCAGTACTTC
TRBV12-5	TRBD1	many	TRBJ1-1	CASGLVAQPGQGSMNTEAFF	TGTGCTAGTGGTTTGGTTGCTCAACCGGGACAGGGGTCTATGAACACTGAAGCTTTCTTT
TRBV6-4	TRBD2	many	TRBJ2-2	CASSDGRGGAGELFF	TGTGCCAGCAGTGATGGTCGGGGGGGCGCCGGGGAGCTGTTTTTT
TRBV24-1	TRBD1	few	TRBJ2-1	CATSKRQGSYNEQFF	TGTGCCACCAGCAAGCGACAGGGGTCTTACAATGAGCAGTTCTTC
TRBV5-6	NA	few	TRBJ2-7	CASSFGEITYEQYF	TGTGCCAGCAGCTTTGGGGAAATCACCTACGAGCAGTACTTC
TRBV11-2	TRBD2	few	TRBJ2-5	CASSRQRGEVIETQYF	TGTGCCAGCAGCCGTCAGCGGGGTGAGGTAATAGAGACCCAGTACTTC
TRBV28	TRBD1	few	TRBJ1-2	CASSFLQGTYGYTF	TGTGCCAGCAGTTTTCTACAGGGGACCTATGGCTACACCTTC
TRBV3-1	TRBD2	many	TRBJ2-7	CASSPGGRASYEQYF	TGTGCCAGCAGCCCGGGGGGTCGTGCTTCCTACGAGCAGTACTTC
TRBV14	NA	NA	TRBJ2-7	CASSQWGYEQYF	TGTGCCAGCAGCCAATGGGGCTACGAGCAGTACTTC
TRBV28	TRBD1	many	TRBJ2-3	CASSDAGDRGTDTQYF	TGTGCCAGCAGTGATGCAGGGGACAGGGGCACAGATACGCAGTATTTT
TRBV7-2	NA	many	TRBJ2-1	CASSFNNEQFF	TGTGCCAGCAGCTTTAACAATGAGCAGTTCTTC
TRBV20-1	NA	NA	TRBJ2-2	CSASEGARDTGELFF	TGCAGTGCTTCGGAGGGGGCGCGTGACACCGGGGAGCTGTTTTTT
TRBV20-1	NA	few	TRBJ1-5	CSARAQGTAINQPQHF	TGCAGTGCTAGAGCCCAGGGGACGGCGATCAATCAGCCCCAGCATTTT
TRBV3-1	NA	once	TRBJ2-1	CATSQTQGQFNEQFF	TGTGCCACCAGCCAGACCCAGGGGCAGTTCAATGAGCAGTTCTTC
TRBV6-5	NA	NA	TRBJ2-1	CASSYRGAGDNEQFF	TGTGCCAGCAGTTACCGGGGGGCCGGGGACAATGAGCAGTTCTTC